The sequence of this T cell receptor (beta chain) was determined in a study of control samples from healthy donors and cancer patients (dated by TCRdb to the early 2020s). Note on this clone: Its target antigen remains unknown. Base qualities were left out, and no much larger clone turns up one base away.

CDR3 length: 18 amino acids, cysteine to phenylalanine. The retained sequence is limited to the CDR3, 54 bases, with the frame set at the first base. The junction shows trimming of 1 base on V and 7 bases on J, and the gene matches do not reach 8 bases of it. CDR1 and CDR2 were assigned from the germline V gene as MDHEN and SYDVKM. Library creation used the immunoSEQ multiplex PCR assay. Held by TCRdb, this immuneACCESS table contains in-frame sequences only and omits some clones. Under half of the omission traces to an unresolved V gene where checked; the cause of the rest is unknown. The sample table records 150,000 to 200,000 clones; roughly 89% of these occur just once. Approximately 1.5% of the sample is taken by the ten largest.

The clonotype comes from a woman aged 25 to 39 in good health. The V gene is TRBV28 and the J gene is TRBJ2-1; the junction holds 15 bases that match TRBD2. Sequencing was carried out using blood. The DNA reads TGTGCCAGCAGTTTATACGGGACTAGCGGGAGGTATGTGAATGAGCAGTTCTTC. It is translated as CASSLYGTSGRYVNEQFF.